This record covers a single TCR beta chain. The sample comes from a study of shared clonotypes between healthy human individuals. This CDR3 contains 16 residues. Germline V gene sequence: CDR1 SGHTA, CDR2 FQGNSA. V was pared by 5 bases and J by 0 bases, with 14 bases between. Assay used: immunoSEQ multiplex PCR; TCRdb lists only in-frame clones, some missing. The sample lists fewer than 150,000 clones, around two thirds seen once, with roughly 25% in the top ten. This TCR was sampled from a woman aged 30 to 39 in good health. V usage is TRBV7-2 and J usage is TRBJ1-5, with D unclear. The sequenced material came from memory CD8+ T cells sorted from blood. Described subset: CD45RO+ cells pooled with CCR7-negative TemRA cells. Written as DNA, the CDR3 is TGTGCCAGCAGCGTCGGAGGACCTCTTAGCAATCAGCCCCAGCATTTT. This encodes CASSVGGPLSNQPQHF.